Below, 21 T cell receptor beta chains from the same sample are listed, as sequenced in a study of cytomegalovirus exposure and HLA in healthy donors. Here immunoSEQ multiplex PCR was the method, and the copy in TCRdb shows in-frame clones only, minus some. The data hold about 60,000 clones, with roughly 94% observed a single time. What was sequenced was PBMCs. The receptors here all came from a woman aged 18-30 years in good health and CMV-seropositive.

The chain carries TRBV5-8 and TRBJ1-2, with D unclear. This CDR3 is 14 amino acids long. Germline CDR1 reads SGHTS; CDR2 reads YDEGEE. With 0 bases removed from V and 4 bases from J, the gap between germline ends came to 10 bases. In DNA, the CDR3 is TGTGCCAGCAGCTTGGGTCAGGCCCTCTATGGCTACACCTTC. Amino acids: CASSLGQALYGYTF.

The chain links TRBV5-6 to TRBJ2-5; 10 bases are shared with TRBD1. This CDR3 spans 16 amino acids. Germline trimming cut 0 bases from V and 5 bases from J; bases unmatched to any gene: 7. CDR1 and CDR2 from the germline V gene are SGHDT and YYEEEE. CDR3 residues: CASSLADRGSLETQYF. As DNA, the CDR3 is TGTGCCAGCAGCTTGGCGGACAGGGGGTCTCTGGAGACCCAGTACTTC.

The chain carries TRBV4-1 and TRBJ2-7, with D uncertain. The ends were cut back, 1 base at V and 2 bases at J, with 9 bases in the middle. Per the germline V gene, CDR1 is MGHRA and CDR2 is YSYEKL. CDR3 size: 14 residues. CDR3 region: CASSQVSSPYEQYF. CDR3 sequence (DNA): TGCGCCAGCAGCCAAGTTTCCTCTCCCTACGAGCAGTACTTC.

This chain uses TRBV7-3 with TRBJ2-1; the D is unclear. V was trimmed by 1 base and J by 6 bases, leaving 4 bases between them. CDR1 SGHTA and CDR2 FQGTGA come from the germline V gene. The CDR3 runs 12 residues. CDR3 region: CASSLNRNEQFF. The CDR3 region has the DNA TGTGCCAGCAGCTTAAATCGCAATGAGCAGTTCTTC.

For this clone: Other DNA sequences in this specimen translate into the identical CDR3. The DNA for the CDR3 is TGTGCCAGCAGTACACGGGGCGAGCAGTACTTC. Translating it yields CASSTRGEQYF. V is TRBV6-5 and J is TRBJ2-7; a possible D gene is TRBD2 (5 bases). This CDR3 comprises 11 residues. The V and J ends lost 5 bases and 6 bases respectively, with 8 bases between them. Germline V CDR1 and CDR2: MNHEY, SVGAGI.

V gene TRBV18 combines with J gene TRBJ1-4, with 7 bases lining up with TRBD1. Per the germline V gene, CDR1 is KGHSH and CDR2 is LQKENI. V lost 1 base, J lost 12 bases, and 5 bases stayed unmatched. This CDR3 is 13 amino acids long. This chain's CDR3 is CASSPQGASELFF. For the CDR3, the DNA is TGTGCCAGCTCACCACAGGGGGCGTCAGAACTGTTTTTT.

CDR3 loop: CASAKGVRNTEAFF. Here the CDR3 DNA reads TGTGCCAGCGCAAAGGGGGTCAGGAACACTGAAGCTTTCTTT. This chain joins TRBV30 and TRBJ1-1; possibly TRBD1 for D (6 bases). The CDR3 is 14 residues long. The germline V gene has CDR1 GTSNPN and CDR2 SVGIG (reference sequence). The ends were cut back, 8 bases at V and 1 base at J, with 17 bases in the middle. The complete variable domain, with remaining parts taken from reference TRBV30 and TRBJ1-1, reads SQTIHQWPATLVQPVGSPLSLECTVEGTSNPNLYWYRQAAGRGLQLLFYSVGIGQISSEVPQNLSASRPQDRQFILSSKKLLLSDSGFYLCASAKGVRNTEAFFGQGTRLTVV.

The CDR3 is CASSQGVGGRGRFNEQFF. The CDR3 DNA sequence: TGCGCCAGCAGCCAAGGAGTGGGGGGCAGGGGGCGGTTTAATGAGCAGTTCTTC. The chain couples TRBV4-1 to TRBJ2-1; 8 nucleotides match TRBD1. This CDR3 comprises 18 residues. J was trimmed by 7 bases and V by 1 base; bases with no gene match: 15. Germline V gene lookup returns CDR1 MGHRA and CDR2 YSYEKL.

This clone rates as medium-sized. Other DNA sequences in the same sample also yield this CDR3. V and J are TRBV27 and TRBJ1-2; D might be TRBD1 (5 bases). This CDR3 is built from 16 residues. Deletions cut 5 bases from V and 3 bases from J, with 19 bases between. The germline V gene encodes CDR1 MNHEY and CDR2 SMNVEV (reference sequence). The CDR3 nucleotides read TGTGCCAGCAGTCCTGAAAAGCGGGACTGGCACTATGGCTACACCTTC. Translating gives CASSPEKRDWHYGYTF.

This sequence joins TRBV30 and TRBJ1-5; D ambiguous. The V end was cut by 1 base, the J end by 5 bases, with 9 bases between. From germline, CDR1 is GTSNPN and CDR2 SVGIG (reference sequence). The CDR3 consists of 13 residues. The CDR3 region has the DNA TGTGCCTGGAGTGCGGCAAGCGATCAGCCCCAGCATTTT. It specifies CAWSAASDQPQHF.

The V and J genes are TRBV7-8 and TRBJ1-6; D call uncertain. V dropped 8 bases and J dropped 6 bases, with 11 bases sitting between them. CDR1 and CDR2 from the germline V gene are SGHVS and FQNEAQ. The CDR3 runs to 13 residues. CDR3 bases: TGTGCCAGCGGGAGTAGTTTTAATTCACCCCTCCACTTT. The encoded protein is CASGSSFNSPLHF.

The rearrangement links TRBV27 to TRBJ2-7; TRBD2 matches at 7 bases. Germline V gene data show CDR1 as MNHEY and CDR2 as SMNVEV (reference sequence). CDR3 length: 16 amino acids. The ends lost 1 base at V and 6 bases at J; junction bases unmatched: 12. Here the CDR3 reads CASSLFPGIIAGEQYF. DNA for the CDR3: TGTGCCAGCAGTTTATTCCCAGGTATAATAGCGGGCGAGCAGTACTTC.

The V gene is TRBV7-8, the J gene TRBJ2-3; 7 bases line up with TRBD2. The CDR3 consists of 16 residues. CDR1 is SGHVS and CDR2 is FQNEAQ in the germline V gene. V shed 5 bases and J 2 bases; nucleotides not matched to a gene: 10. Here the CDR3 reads CASSLGTTSFTDTQYF. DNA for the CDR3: TGTGCCAGCAGCCTCGGGACTACAAGTTTCACAGATACGCAGTATTTT.

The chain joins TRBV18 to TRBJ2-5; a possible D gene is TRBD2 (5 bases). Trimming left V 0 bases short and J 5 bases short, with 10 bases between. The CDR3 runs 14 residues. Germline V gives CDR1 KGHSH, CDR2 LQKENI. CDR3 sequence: CASSPPSGRETQYF. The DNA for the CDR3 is TGTGCCAGCTCACCACCGTCGGGAAGGGAGACCCAGTACTTC.

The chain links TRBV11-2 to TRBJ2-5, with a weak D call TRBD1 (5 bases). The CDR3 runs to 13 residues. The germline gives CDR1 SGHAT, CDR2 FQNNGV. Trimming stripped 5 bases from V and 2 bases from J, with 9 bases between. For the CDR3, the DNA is TGTGCCAGCAGCCCAGACAGACAAGAGACCCAGTACTTC. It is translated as CASSPDRQETQYF.

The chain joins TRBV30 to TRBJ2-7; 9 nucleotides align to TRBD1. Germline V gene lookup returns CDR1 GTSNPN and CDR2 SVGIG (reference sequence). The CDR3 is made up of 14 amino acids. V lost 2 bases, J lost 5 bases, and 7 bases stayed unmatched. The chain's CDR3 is CAWSQGQGNNEQYF. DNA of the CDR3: TGTGCCTGGAGTCAGGGACAGGGAAATAACGAGCAGTACTTC.

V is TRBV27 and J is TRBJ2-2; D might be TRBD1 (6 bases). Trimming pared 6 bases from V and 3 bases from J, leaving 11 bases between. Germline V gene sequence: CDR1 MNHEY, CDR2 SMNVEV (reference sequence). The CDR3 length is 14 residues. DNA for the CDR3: TGTGCCAGCAGGATGACAGGTTACACCGGGGAGCTGTTTTTT. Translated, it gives CASRMTGYTGELFF.

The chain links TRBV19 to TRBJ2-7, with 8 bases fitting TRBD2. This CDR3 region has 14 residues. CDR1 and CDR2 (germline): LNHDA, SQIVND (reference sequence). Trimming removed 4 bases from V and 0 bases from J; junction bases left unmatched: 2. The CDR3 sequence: CASSTGGSSYEQYF. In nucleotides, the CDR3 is TGTGCCAGTAGTACGGGAGGGAGCTCCTACGAGCAGTACTTC.

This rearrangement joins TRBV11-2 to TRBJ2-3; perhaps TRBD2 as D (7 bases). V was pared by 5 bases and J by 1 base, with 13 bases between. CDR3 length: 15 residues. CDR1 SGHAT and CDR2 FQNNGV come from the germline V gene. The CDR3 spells CASSEGGGGTDTQYF. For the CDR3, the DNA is TGTGCCAGCAGCGAGGGGGGGGGCGGCACAGATACGCAGTATTTT.

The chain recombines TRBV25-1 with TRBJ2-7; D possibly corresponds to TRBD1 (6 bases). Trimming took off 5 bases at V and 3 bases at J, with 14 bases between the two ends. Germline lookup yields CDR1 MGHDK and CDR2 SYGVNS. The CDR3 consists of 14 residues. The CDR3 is CASSSTGSVYEQYF. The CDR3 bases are TGTGCCAGCAGTTCGACAGGTTCGGTCTACGAGCAGTACTTC.

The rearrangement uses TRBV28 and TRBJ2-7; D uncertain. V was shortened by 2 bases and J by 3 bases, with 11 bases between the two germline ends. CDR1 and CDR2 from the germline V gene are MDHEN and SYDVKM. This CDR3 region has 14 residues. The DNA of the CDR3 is TGTGCCAGCAGTTTAGGTCCAGGCTACTACGAGCAGTACTTC. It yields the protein CASSLGPGYYEQYF.